This paragraph covers one T cell receptor beta chain sequence. Its antigen is unknown. Nothing much larger sits one base from this clone, and base qualities are not available. The Qiagen DNeasy kit was used to extract genomic DNA from unsorted PBMCs and from the negatively selected CD4+ and CD8+ fractions. Amplification of TCR beta CDR3 regions was done by immunoSEQ multiplex PCR with primers that anneal to V and J segments. A synthetic immune receptor repertoire was used to minimize amplification bias, and any remaining bias was removed computationally after sequencing. The authors' analysis ran thus. Repertoire diversity was quantified as the Shannon entropy index using custom Python scripts. The unsorted, CD4+ and CD8+ repertoires were each analyzed separately, with the exception of combined analyses, where CD4+ and CD8+ sequences were merged in silico. A clone was considered expanded if an increase in frequency of at least 2-fold after treatment relative to C1D1 was found, and a pseudocount of 0.5 was applied to clones undetected at baseline. Clones with 0 or 1 copy at C1D1 were defined as singleton clones, while clones with 2 or more copies were defined as non-singleton clones. By matching protein sequences in sorted samples from the same patient, clones expanded in unsorted samples were annotated as CD4+, CD8+ or unknown. Diversity changes from C1D1 to C4D1 were tested in paired samples using Wilcoxon tests. Imported from immuneACCESS, the table was reduced by TCRdb to in-frame sequences with V and J called. These copies leave out some clones; in studies compared against another copy, an unresolved V gene accounts for under half, and the cause of the remainder is not known. That table gives V, J and clone size, and the DNA gave D and trimming. The sample table contains over 85,000 clones; only one count was recorded for just over 90% of them. Clones ranked in the top ten supply 2% of the sample.

The source of the sample is a study of PD-1 blockade in classical Hodgkin lymphoma (TCRdb year 2020). Notes on the research overall: Nivolumab dosing was 3 mg/kg intravenously every 2 weeks, continuing until either disease progression or unacceptable toxicity. The study used CyTOF and TCR beta sequencing to define a peripheral blood immune signature of response to PD-1 blockade in classical Hodgkin lymphoma.

V lost 3 bases and J lost 10 bases; the stretch between them is 16 bases long. Including the terminal cysteine and phenylalanine, the CDR3 comprises 14 residues. Only the CDR3 DNA is retained, 42 bases long and in frame from the first base. According to the germline V gene, CDR1 reads MDHEN and CDR2 reads SYDVKM. What this sample's time point label stands for: cycle 4 day 1 (C4D1), after more than five weeks of nivolumab. Every trial patient had relapsed after autologous stem cell transplantation, and cohorts A, B and C differed in prior brentuximab vedotin exposure. The trial cohort was composed of about 53 patients with relapsed/refractory classical Hodgkin lymphoma, for whom complete response, partial response or progressive disease was recorded as best overall response. In the multi-cohort phase II CheckMate 205 trial, trial patients received single-agent nivolumab. An independent review committee assessed best overall response using the 2007 International Working Group response criteria. Trial PBMCs were obtained immediately prior to nivolumab initiation (C1D1) and on therapy at cycle 2 day 1 and cycle 4 day 1. After peripheral blood was drawn into 8 mL Vacutainer Cell Preparation Tubes, PBMCs were isolated by centrifugation and then cryopreserved.

Results and caveats for the whole study, not just this receptor: Newly diagnosed patients were reported to have lower baseline TCR diversity than healthy donors, and relapsed/refractory patients were reported to have lower baseline TCR diversity still. CD4+ but not CD8+ TCR diversity rose significantly by C4D1 (p=0.0027 vs p=0.16), most apparent in complete responders (p=0.02). Diversity was lower in patients who began nivolumab less than 1 year after ASCT, so these patients were left out of later analyses to avoid confounding by immune reconstitution. The study covered only a single clinical trial cohort, and the causes of the repertoire differences, possibly disease activity or prior therapy, were still not defined. Trial patients with a complete response had baseline diversity similar to that of newly diagnosed patients, while partial responders and progressors had significantly lower diversity.

The V gene is TRBV28 and the J gene is TRBJ2-1; perhaps TRBD1 is the D gene, with 6 bases matching. The sample consisted of peripheral blood mononuclear cells (PBMCs), taken before the fourth cycle of nivolumab. The TCR was taken from a human donor with classical Hodgkin lymphoma. The CDR3 amino acid sequence is: CASSLQGRTSEQFF. The DNA reads as follows: TGTGCCAGCAGTTTGCAGGGGAGAACCTCCGAGCAGTTCTTC. Reference TRBV28 and TRBJ2-1 proteins supply the regions before and after the CDR3; the full variable domain is: DVKVTQSSRYLVKRTGEKVFLECVQDMDHENMFWYRQDPGLGLRLIYFSYDVKMKEKGDIPEGYSVSREKKERFSLILESASTNQTSMYLCASSLQGRTSEQFFGPGTRLTVL.